The T cell receptor (beta chain) described here comes from a study of T-cell memory formation after mild COVID-19 (dated by TCRdb to 2020 to 2023). Notes on the research overall: TCR sequence clusters from the two donors were largely donor specific. T-cell clones expanding and contracting after mild COVID-19 in a couple of donors were tracked by longitudinal TCRalpha and TCRbeta repertoire sequencing. Two young, previously healthy adult volunteers made up the cohort, one male and one female. What the work shows at the level of the full study, not this receptor alone: Only a couple of mild cases were covered in the study, and larger cohorts including severe cases with pre-infection samples were considered necessary. The detection of some responding clones in pre-infection memory suggests that pre-existing cross-reactive memory T cells joined the SARS-CoV-2 response. Contracting CD4+ clones were found mainly in CM and EM memory subsets, while CD8+ clones were enriched in EMRA. The second-wave clones that peaked on day 37 were not confirmed to be SARS-CoV-2 specific. Balanced CD4/CD8 phenotypes were observed for clones contracting from day 15 to 85, whereas a bias towards CD4+ was observed for a second wave of clones expanding from day 15 to 37.

Ficoll-Paque density gradient centrifugation was the method used to isolate PBMCs. About this clonotype: Its recognized antigen is unknown. No clone much larger than this one lies a single base away; base qualities are absent.

These reads were obtained on an Illumina NovaSeq 6000. Using 5'RACE with constant-segment primers, TCRalpha and TCRbeta cDNA libraries were constructed, with sample barcodes and unique molecular identifiers added in the process. Trizol reagent was used to extract RNA from every sample. The libraries were amplified in two PCR steps, and the second step added a second sample barcode and Illumina TruSeq adapters. Sequencing of libraries was performed on an Illumina NovaSeq with 2 x 150 bp paired-end reads. Turning to the authors' computational methods: Demultiplexing of reads and collapsing into UMI-guided consensus sequences were performed with migec v1.2.7. With mixcr v2.1.11, UMI consensuses were aligned to TRA and TRB V and J templates and assembled into clonotypes. A clonotype was counted as expanded or contracted only if both edgeR and NoisET called the change significant, with noise models trained on biological replicates. For edgeR calls, the thresholds were a false discovery rate-adjusted p below 0.01 and a log2 fold-change of 1. As an exploratory analysis of dynamics, max-normalized trajectories of the 1000 most abundant clonotypes were examined with PCA combined with hierarchical clustering. Separately sequenced CD4+ and CD8+ repertoires were used to assign a CD4 or CD8 phenotype to each responding clone. TCRdb took the public reads, trimmed them with fastp at Q25, ran MiXCR for clone calling and kept in-frame beta chains. Every distinct CDR3 protein forms one entry, paired with its most common genes and DNA. The V and J calls and clone size come from TCRdb's table, not from the authors' own analysis. This sample has around 190,000 distinct CDR3 sequences in its table, and less than 20% of those were observed once. The top ten hold 3.9% of the sample.

From its cysteine to its phenylalanine, the CDR3 spans 14 amino acids. Of all the DNA, just the CDR3 is kept, 42 bases in frame from base 1. The germline V gene gives CDR1 as SGHTA and CDR2 as FQGNSA. Trimming takes 2 bases from V and 4 bases from J, and the germline ends sit 11 bases apart. Sequencing was done on a sample of PBMCs or a T cell subset sorted from them (not recorded which). The chain links TRBV7-2 with TRBJ1-1; there is no confident call for the D gene. The receptor was isolated from a man younger than 35 who had mild COVID-19 (a few samples of this study predate the infection). The sample titles of this study are shuffled in the database, so cell type and time point are left out; the donor was told from shared clones. The CDR3 is CASSLTRWSTEAFF. Read as DNA, the sequence is TGTGCCAGCAGCTTAACGAGGTGGAGCACTGAAGCTTTCTTT.